The following is a T cell receptor beta chain sequence with its context. TCRdb's table, derived via immunoSEQ multiplex PCR, lists solely in-frame clones and lacks some. Here the sample spans tens of thousands of clones, over 85% being singletons. There are 14 residues in the CDR3. V was pared by 2 bases and J by 6 bases, with 15 bases between. Germline CDR1 reads SGHNT; CDR2 reads YYREEE (reference sequence). This record comes from a study of T cell changes during pregnancy in multiple sclerosis. The origin of this receptor is a female donor with multiple sclerosis, enrolled in a pregnancy study. The input for sequencing was CD4+ T cells from peripheral blood mononuclear cells, taken before pregnancy. The chain uses TRBV5-4 and TRBJ2-7; tentative D call: TRBD2 (6 bases). The CDR3 is CASSFLGGAGEQYF. The CDR3 DNA sequence: TGTGCCAGCAGCTTTTTGGGGGGAGCCGGCGAGCAGTACTTC. The full variable domain, completed using reference TRBV5-4 and TRBJ2-7, is ETGVTQSPTHLIKTRGQQVTLRCSSQSGHNTVSWYQQALGQGPQFIFQYYREEENGRGNFPPRFSGLQFPNYSSELNVNALELDDSALYLCASSFLGGAGEQYFGPGTRLTVT.